These 13 T cell receptor beta chains share one sample of origin, sequenced in a study of blood T cell repertoires in COVID-19. Here immunoSEQ multiplex PCR was the method, and the copy in TCRdb shows in-frame clones only, minus some. The sample shows a few hundred thousand clones, roughly 90% of them seen only once. Sequencing was done on a sample of peripheral blood. These receptors all come from a woman in her thirties with COVID-19, enrolled during active disease.

The chain uses TRBV29-1 and TRBJ2-3; D unclear. Germline V gene lookup returns CDR1 SQVTM and CDR2 ANQGSEA. The V end was cut by 3 bases, the J end by 4 bases, with 17 bases between. This CDR3 has 15 amino acids. The chain's CDR3 is CSVDNSQAVPDTQYF. For the CDR3, the DNA is TGCAGCGTTGACAACAGCCAAGCTGTCCCAGATACGCAGTATTTT.

This sequence joins TRBV3-1 (or the pseudogene TRBV3-2) and TRBJ1-2; D unclear. Trimming took off 2 bases at V and 7 bases at J, with 8 bases between the two ends. Germline CDR1 and CDR2: LGHDT and YNNKEL (reference sequence). This CDR3 is built from 12 residues. CDR3 in amino acids: CASSQTRGGYTF. The CDR3 DNA reads as TGTGCCAGCAGCCAAACGCGGGGTGGCTACACCTTC.

This chain links TRBV28 with TRBJ1-5; the D gene is possibly TRBD1 (5 bases). Trimming took 6 bases from V and 6 from J, leaving 18 bases between them. There are 15 residues in the CDR3. Germline CDR1 is MDHEN and CDR2 is SYDVKM. The chain's CDR3 is CASRGDSNWAQPQHF. The CDR3 DNA follows: TGTGCCAGCAGAGGGGACTCCAATTGGGCTCAGCCCCAGCATTTT.

The chain uses TRBV15 and TRBJ2-5, with D possibly matching TRBD2 (5 bases). The CDR3 is made up of 15 amino acids. V was clipped by 8 bases and J by 0 bases, with 16 bases between them. Germline V gene data show CDR1 as LNHNV and CDR2 as YYDKDF (reference sequence). The CDR3 is CATLENGLHQETQYF. The CDR3 DNA follows: TGTGCCACCTTGGAGAACGGACTCCACCAAGAGACCCAGTACTTC.

The chain is built from TRBV7-9 and TRBJ1-2; D is ambiguous. Germline V gene lookup returns CDR1 SEHNR and CDR2 FQNEAQ (reference sequence). Deletions cut 5 bases from V and 8 bases from J, with 18 bases between. The CDR3 extends over 14 amino acids. The CDR3 sequence is CASSAAPNTEGYTF. CDR3 sequence (DNA): TGTGCCAGCAGCGCCGCTCCGAACACAGAAGGCTACACCTTC.

The chain combines TRBV7-2 with TRBJ2-7; D might be TRBD1 (5 bases). Germline loops: CDR1 SGHTA, CDR2 FQGNSA. Trimming removed 4 bases from V and 5 bases from J, with 24 bases in between. The CDR3 extends over 17 amino acids. CDR3 DNA: TGTGCCAGCAGCTCCCCCCGCGCAGGGATAGTTTCCCACGAGCAGTACTTC. Protein sequence: CASSSPRAGIVSHEQYF.

The chain employs TRBV28 and TRBJ2-3; 10 nucleotides match TRBD2. V lost 3 bases to trimming and J lost 6 bases; unmatched junction nucleotides: 12. Germline V gives CDR1 MDHEN, CDR2 SYDVKM. This CDR3 contains 17 residues. DNA for the CDR3: TGTGCCAGCAGTTTGGGTAAACTAGCGGGGCTAGGGGATACGCAGTATTTT. Amino acids: CASSLGKLAGLGDTQYF.

This clone has only one observation. This chain joins TRBV29-1 and TRBJ1-1; D not resolved. The CDR3 loop spans 14 amino acids. The germline gives CDR1 SQVTM, CDR2 ANQGSEA. The CDR3 loop reads CSVREVWGNTEAFF. CDR3 in DNA: TGCAGTGTTCGGGAGGTGTGGGGGAACACTGAAGCTTTCTTT.

CDR3 DNA: TGTGCCAGCAGCCCGCGCGCAGGGTTAACGGCTCTAGAGGATGGCTACACCTTC. This translates into CASSPRAGLTALEDGYTF. J is TRBJ1-2 and V is TRBV7-2, with D perhaps TRBD1 (5 bases). Per the germline V gene, CDR1 is SGHTA and CDR2 is FQGNSA. V was trimmed by 5 bases and J by 6 bases, leaving 28 bases between them. The CDR3 has 18 residues.

This chain connects TRBV5-1 to TRBJ2-3; TRBD2 aligns across 8 bases. V lost 3 bases, J lost 2 bases, and 8 bases stayed unmatched. There are 16 residues in the CDR3. The germline CDR1 and CDR2 sequences are SGHRS and YFSETQ. CDR3 nucleotide sequence: TGCGCCAGCAGCTCATTGACTAGCGCGAACACAGATACGCAGTATTTT. This gives the protein CASSSLTSANTDTQYF.

Remarks on this clone: A junction boundary mismatches the germline segment, possibly from a read error. The CDR3 loop is CASSPPANSYNEQFF. The CDR3 nucleotides are TGTGCCAGCTCCCCACCAGCGAACTCCTACAATGAGCAGTTCTTC. This rearrangement joins TRBV18 to TRBJ2-1; D is uncertain. Germline V gives CDR1 KGHSH, CDR2 LQKENI. This CDR3 has 15 amino acids.

The chain uses TRBV5-1 and TRBJ2-7; TRBD1 aligns across 8 bases. The CDR3 runs 14 residues. Germline CDR1 and CDR2: SGHRS and YFSETQ. With 2 bases clipped from V and 2 bases from J, the junction kept 3 bases outside the gene matches. CDR3 coding DNA: TGCGCCAGCAGCTTCAGGGGGCTCCCCTACGAGCAGTACTTC. This translates into CASSFRGLPYEQYF.

The rearrangement links TRBV5-1 to TRBJ2-3, with 8 bases fitting TRBD1. CDR1 and CDR2 (germline): SGHRS, YFSETQ. V was clipped by 4 bases and J by 6 bases; unmatched bases: 10. The CDR3 contains 15 residues. CDR3 coding DNA: TGCGCCAGCAGCGCGGGGACAGGACCCAGCGATACGCAGTATTTT. Translating gives CASSAGTGPSDTQYF.